This T cell receptor beta chain was found in a study of control samples from healthy donors and cancer patients. The germline CDR1 and CDR2 sequences are LNHDA and SQIVND (reference sequence). V lost 8 bases and J 2 bases, leaving 16 bases between the germline ends. This CDR3 is built from 14 residues. Clones were sequenced by immunoSEQ multiplex PCR, and TCRdb holds only the in-frame ones, with some missing. There are around 120,000 clones in the sample; 87% occur only once, and over 7.5% lies in the top ten. The rearrangement joins TRBV19 to TRBJ2-7; tentative D call: TRBD2 (5 bases). The sequenced material came from blood. This clonotype originated in a man aged 40-49 years in good health. The CDR3 region has the DNA TGTGCCAGTGCCCCGGAGGACGGAACCTACGAGCAGTACTTC. This codes for CASAPEDGTYEQYF.